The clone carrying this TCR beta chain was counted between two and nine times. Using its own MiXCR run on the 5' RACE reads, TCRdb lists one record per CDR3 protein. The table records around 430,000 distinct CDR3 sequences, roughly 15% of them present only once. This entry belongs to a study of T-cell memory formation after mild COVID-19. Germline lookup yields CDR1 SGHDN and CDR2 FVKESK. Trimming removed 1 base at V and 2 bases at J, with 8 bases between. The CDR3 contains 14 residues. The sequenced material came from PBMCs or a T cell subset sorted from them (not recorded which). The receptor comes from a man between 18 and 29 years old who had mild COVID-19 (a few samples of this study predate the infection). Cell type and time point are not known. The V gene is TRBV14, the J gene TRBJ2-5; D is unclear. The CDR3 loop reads CASSQVSLQETQYF. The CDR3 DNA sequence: TGTGCCAGCAGCCAAGTATCGCTACAAGAGACCCAGTACTTC.